One and the same sample provided the 3 T cell receptor beta chains below, sequenced in a study of cytomegalovirus exposure and HLA in healthy donors. PCR was performed using 60 Vbeta and 13 Jbeta primers. The protocol was immunoSEQ multiplex PCR, while the TCRdb copy is restricted to in-frame clones and leaves out a portion. The sample lists roughly 100,000 clones, roughly 79% occurring once. The specimen was PBMCs. Receptor source: a man in his forties in good health and CMV-seronegative.

This chain links TRBV5-1 with TRBJ2-7; TRBD1 matches 8 bases. This CDR3 has 15 amino acids. CDR1 and CDR2 from the germline V gene are SGHRS and YFSETQ. V was clipped by 0 bases and J by 3 bases; unmatched bases: 5. The CDR3 bases are TGCGCCAGCAGCTTGGAAACAGGGGGTGTCTACGAGCAGTACTTC. Protein: CASSLETGGVYEQYF.

The CDR3 DNA is TGTGCCAGTAGTAGGACAGGGTTCGGTGAAAAACTGTTTTTT. This codes for CASSRTGFGEKLFF. The chain has TRBV19 and TRBJ1-4, with 8 nucleotides matching TRBD1. This CDR3 is built from 14 residues. Trimming removed 4 bases from V and 7 bases from J; junction bases left unmatched: 5. Germline V CDR1 and CDR2: LNHDA, SQIVND (reference sequence).

The genes are TRBV9 and TRBJ2-2, with D hard to call. V gave up 6 bases and J gave up 5 bases, with 14 bases separating them. There are 14 residues in the CDR3. Germline loops: CDR1 SGDLS, CDR2 YYNGEE. CDR3 sequence (DNA): TGTGCCAGCACCTATCATGAGAATACCGGGGAGCTGTTTTTT. It specifies CASTYHENTGELFF.